This T cell receptor (beta chain) is drawn from a study of post-analysis software for immune sequencing data. Looked up from germline, CDR1 is MNHEY and CDR2 is SVGAGI. The CDR3 sequence is 14 residues long. Presence of unique molecular identifiers characterized the TCR beta cDNA libraries. From the PCR reads, TCRdb called clonotypes with MiXCR, one entry per CDR3 protein. The table has roughly 600,000 distinct CDR3 sequences, around 44% seen once. As to this clonotype: Its antigen is not identified.

Study conclusions and caveats: Controls had lower frequencies than patients of about five TRBV segments, which included TRBV5-6, TRBV5-1 and TRBV20-1.

The sample comprised blood. The J gene is TRBJ2-5, the V gene TRBV6-5; the D is unclear. The DNA end is a closer match to TRBJ2-7, so the J assignment may be wrong. The TCR sequence derives from a girl aged 5-17 years with multiple sclerosis. Here the CDR3 reads CASSLLGPTYEQYF. The CDR3 bases are TGTGCCAGCAGTTTACTCGGGCCCACCTACGAGCAGTACTTC.